This T cell receptor beta chain was documented in a study of T cell clonality in common variable immunodeficiency. Germline values: CDR1 KGHSH, CDR2 LQKENI. This CDR3 spans 13 amino acids. Trimming stripped 2 bases from V and 5 bases from J, with 9 bases between. This clone was seen repeatedly, ten times or more. The antigen remains undetermined. The read ends 3 residues before the CDR3 terminus; that terminus is restored from the germline J gene. Profiling relied on immunoSEQ multiplex PCR, and the TCRdb table lists in-frame clones only, not all of them. The repertoire has about 47,000 clones, none seen only once; the ten largest take approximately 0.68%. Study-level points and caveats: In common variable immunodeficiency, TCR beta chains reportedly carried fewer deletions and N-nucleotide insertions. TCRbeta clonality was increased in CVID versus healthy controls. Shared TCRbeta clones were fewer between CVID subjects than controls. The cause of increased CVID clonality remains unclear without subpopulation sequencing.

This clonotype was obtained from a person between 18 and 70 years old in good health. The gene calls are TRBV18 and TRBJ1-2; D is perhaps TRBD1 (5 bases). The sequenced material came from peripheral blood mononuclear cells. The sequenced part of the CDR3 DNA is TGTGCCAGCTCACCAAGCAGGGAGTATGGC. Translation: CASSPSREYG. The complete CDR3 reads CASSPSREYGYTF.